The rows below give T cell receptor beta chains drawn from one sample of a study of blood T cell repertoires in COVID-19. This table comes from immunoSEQ multiplex PCR, and its TCRdb copy is limited to in-frame clones, with some not included. Found here are some 490,000 clones, around 85% of them singletons; the top ten hold roughly 8.5%. Sequencing was done on a sample of PBMCs or T cells enriched from blood (not recorded which). All receptors come from a woman aged 55-75 years who had recovered from COVID-19. The CDR3 runs from the conserved cysteine through the conserved F or W. A D gene is named only where the DNA matches it firmly. Clone sizes are given selectively: once, few, many, or a class where the clone is expanded.

v_call	clone_size	j_call	d_call	cdr3_length	cdr3_aa	cdr3_nt
TRBV15	.	TRBJ1-2	.	15	CATRPDSDRLRGYTF	TGTGCCACCAGGCCAGACTCGGACAGACTTCGCGGCTACACCTTC
TRBV5-1	.	TRBJ2-3	.	13	CASSPGGTDTQYF	TGCGCCAGCAGTCCAGGGGGCACAGATACGCAGTATTTT
TRBV2	.	TRBJ1-1	.	13	CASSEDRNTEAFF	TGTGCCAGCAGTGAGGACAGGAACACTGAAGCTTTCTTT
TRBV6-5	.	TRBJ1-2	.	15	CASSATITGNYGYTF	TGTGCCAGCAGCGCCACCATCACAGGGAACTATGGCTACACCTTC
TRBV19	.	TRBJ2-7	TRBD1	13	CASSLRDRDEQYF	TGTGCCAGTAGTCTTCGGGACAGGGACGAGCAGTACTTC
TRBV24-1	.	TRBJ2-2	TRBD1	18	CATSESPTGEEDTGELFF	TGTGCCACCAGTGAATCTCCCACAGGGGAAGAGGACACCGGGGAGCTGTTTTTT
TRBV19	.	TRBJ1-5	TRBD1	14	CASNNQGGNQPQHF	TGTGCCAGTAATAATCAGGGGGGAAATCAGCCCCAGCATTTT
TRBV18	few	TRBJ1-2	.	18	CASSPAGITVASGYGYTF	TGTGCCAGCTCACCCGCCGGGATAACGGTGGCCTCGGGCTATGGCTACACCTTC
TRBV18	.	TRBJ1-6	.	13	CASSPERYSPLHF	TGTGCCAGCTCACCCGAGAGGTATTCACCCCTCCACTTT
TRBV3-1/TRBV3-2	.	TRBJ1-1	.	15	CASSQAPGLNTEAFF	TGTGCCAGCAGCCAAGCCCCAGGATTGAACACTGAAGCTTTCTTT
TRBV23-1	few	TRBJ1-5	TRBD1	18	CASSQSGQLQRGNQPQHF	TGCGCCAGCAGTCAATCGGGACAGCTACAGCGGGGCAATCAGCCCCAGCATTTT
TRBV2	.	TRBJ1-2	TRBD1	17	CASRRTWAGQGVYGYTF	TGTGCCAGCAGACGGACATGGGCTGGACAGGGGGTCTATGGCTACACCTTC
TRBV2	.	TRBJ1-2	TRBD1	15	CASSADRGPRYGYTF	TGTGCCAGCAGTGCGGACAGGGGCCCCAGGTATGGCTACACCTTC
TRBV5-1	.	TRBJ1-1	TRBD1	15	CASSSGQGLNTEAFF	TGCGCCAGCAGCTCGGGACAGGGTCTGAACACTGAAGCTTTCTTT
TRBV11-2	few	TRBJ1-3	.	15	CASSPRDRSGNTIYF	TGTGCCAGCAGCCCCCGGGATAGATCTGGAAACACCATATATTTT
TRBV15	once	TRBJ2-5	.	17	CATSRDKFQGFRETQYF	TGTGCCACCAGCAGAGATAAGTTCCAGGGGTTTAGAGAGACCCAGTACTTC
TRBV18	.	TRBJ2-2	.	14	CASSPPGAGGELFF	TGTGCCAGCTCACCGCCAGGCGCAGGAGGGGAGCTGTTTTTT
TRBV19	.	TRBJ2-2	TRBD2	16	CASTPLAGGAAGELFF	TGTGCCAGTACCCCTCTCGCGGGGGGCGCCGCCGGGGAGCTGTTTTTT
TRBV29-1	.	TRBJ1-4	.	13	CSVEGGLGNELFF	TGCAGCGTTGAAGGGGGGCTGGGGAACGAACTGTTTTTT
TRBV3-1/TRBV3-2	.	TRBJ2-1	.	15	CASSQDQGIYNEQFF	TGTGCCAGCAGCCAAGATCAGGGGATTTACAATGAGCAGTTCTTC
TRBV5-8	.	TRBJ2-1	.	14	CASSHDSNYNEQFF	TGTGCCAGCAGCCATGACAGTAATTACAATGAGCAGTTCTTC
TRBV12-3/TRBV12-4	once	TRBJ1-5	.	12	CASNRVGQPQHF	TGTGCCAGCAACAGGGTAGGGCAGCCCCAGCATTTT
TRBV7-9	.	TRBJ2-3	TRBD2	15	CASSKVAGGFDTQYF	TGTGCCAGCAGTAAGGTAGCGGGGGGCTTTGATACGCAGTATTTT
TRBV27	once	TRBJ1-4	.	15	CASRDLRRTNEKLFF	TGTGCCAGCCGCGACCTGCGGCGGACTAATGAAAAACTGTTTTTT
TRBV11-3	.	TRBJ2-2	TRBD1	15	CASNFRDRDTGELFF	TGTGCCAGCAACTTCCGGGACAGGGATACCGGGGAGCTGTTTTTT
TRBV19	.	TRBJ2-1	.	16	CASSLGGQRNQNEQFF	TGTGCCAGTAGTTTAGGAGGACAGAGAAATCAAAATGAGCAGTTCTTC
TRBV5-1	.	TRBJ1-1	.	12	CASSLGDTEAFF	TGCGCCAGCAGCTTAGGGGACACTGAAGCTTTCTTT
TRBV27	.	TRBJ1-4	.	15	CASSFQRTTNEKLFF	TGTGCCAGCAGTTTCCAGCGGACAACTAATGAAAAACTGTTTTTT
TRBV7-2	.	TRBJ2-5	.	14	CASSLQAEEETQYF	TGTGCCAGCAGCTTACAAGCGGAGGAAGAGACCCAGTACTTC
TRBV2	.	TRBJ1-5	TRBD1	15	CASTLTGGGNQPQHF	TGTGCCAGCACTCTGACAGGGGGTGGCAATCAGCCCCAGCATTTT
TRBV19	.	TRBJ1-2	.	9	CTAPRGYTF	TGTACTGCCCCTCGGGGCTACACCTTC
TRBV7-7	.	TRBJ2-2	TRBD1	15	CASSPHQGDTGELFF	TGTGCCAGCAGCCCTCATCAGGGGGACACCGGGGAGCTGTTTTTT
TRBV5-1	few	TRBJ1-1	.	14	CASSTSDSFNEAFF	TGCGCCAGCAGCACCTCTGACAGTTTCAATGAAGCTTTCTTT
TRBV2	.	TRBJ1-2	.	15	CAMTGLAGVNLGYTF	TGTGCCATGACAGGCCTGGCAGGGGTGAATCTAGGCTACACCTTC
TRBV6-5	.	TRBJ1-1	.	12	CASQPRGTEAFF	TGTGCCTCACAACCAAGGGGCACTGAAGCTTTCTTT
TRBV25-1	.	TRBJ1-2	.	14	CASSESGGNYGYTF	TGTGCCAGCAGTGAATCGGGGGGTAACTATGGCTACACCTTC
TRBV2	.	TRBJ1-2	TRBD1	16	CASSGREGQSNYGYTF	TGTGCCAGCAGCGGCCGAGAGGGACAGTCTAACTATGGCTACACCTTC
TRBV6-5	.	TRBJ2-3	.	15	CASSLYYRDQNTQYF	TGTGCCAGCAGCTTGTATTACAGGGATCAGAATACGCAGTATTTT
TRBV12-5	.	TRBJ1-4	.	16	CASGLVTDGANEKLFF	TGTGCTAGTGGTTTGGTGACGGACGGGGCTAATGAAAAACTGTTTTTT
TRBV30	.	TRBJ2-5	TRBD1	15	CAWSGGWTGGETQYF	TGTGCCTGGAGTGGAGGATGGACAGGAGGAGAGACCCAGTACTTC
TRBV7-9	.	TRBJ2-1	TRBD1	15	CASSFNRGRLNEQFF	TGTGCCAGCAGCTTTAACAGGGGGCGCCTCAATGAGCAGTTCTTC
TRBV6-5	.	TRBJ1-1	TRBD1	13	CASRIPGGTEAFF	TGTGCCAGCAGGATCCCAGGGGGCACTGAAGCTTTCTTT
TRBV30	.	TRBJ1-2	.	14	CAWSVSLAGYGYTF	TGTGCCTGGAGTGTAAGCCTCGCAGGGTATGGCTACACCTTC
TRBV10-3	once	TRBJ1-4	.	11	CAIRSNEKLFF	TGTGCCATCAGGAGTAATGAAAAACTGTTTTTT
TRBV6-5	.	TRBJ1-2	.	13	CASSWASNYGYTF	TGTGCCAGCAGTTGGGCTTCTAACTATGGCTACACCTTC
TRBV19	.	TRBJ1-4	TRBD1	15	CASSTGQLSGEKLFF	TGTGCCAGTAGTACGGGACAGCTGAGTGGTGAAAAACTGTTTTTT
TRBV5-1	.	TRBJ2-5	.	13	CASSLAPQETQYF	TGCGCCAGCAGCTTGGCCCCACAAGAGACCCAGTACTTC
TRBV28	.	TRBJ1-5	.	15	CASSPTGYSNQPQHF	TGTGCCAGCAGTCCTACAGGGTATAGCAATCAGCCCCAGCATTTT
TRBV24-1	few	TRBJ2-1	TRBD1	16	CATSDSTGTEYNEQFF	TGTGCCACCAGTGATTCGACCGGGACAGAGTACAATGAGCAGTTCTTC
TRBV7-2	.	TRBJ1-5	TRBD1	14	CASSPTGDNQPQHF	TGTGCCAGCAGCCCGACAGGGGACAATCAGCCCCAGCATTTT
TRBV6-5	once	TRBJ1-2	.	12	CASTIGRGGYTF	TGTGCCAGCACAATAGGGAGGGGAGGCTACACCTTC
TRBV5-1	.	TRBJ2-1	TRBD2	15	CASSSPSGGRNEQFF	TGCGCCAGCAGCTCCCCTAGCGGGGGGCGCAATGAGCAGTTCTTC